This T cell receptor (beta chain) was observed in a study of cytomegalovirus exposure and HLA in healthy donors. Overall study findings and caveats: Clonal expansion, a later analysis showed, was greater in HLA-associated TCR beta chains than in equally common others. 150 or so TCR beta chains were listed as cytomegalovirus-associated.

This clone has only a few counts. Its specificity is not known. This CDR3 region has 15 residues. The J segment lost 4 bases and the V segment lost 5 bases, leaving 7 bases of the junction unmatched. Germline values: CDR1 MNHEY, CDR2 SVGAGI. Primers included in the PCR were 60 Vbeta and 13 Jbeta primers. Repertoires were generated with immunoSEQ multiplex PCR, while TCRdb's copy carries only in-frame clones and drops some. The sample lists about 260,000 clones, around four fifths occurring once. The chain recombines TRBV6-5 with TRBJ1-5; 8 nucleotides line up with TRBD1. The sample comprised PBMCs. The sequence came from a woman between 40 and 50 years old in good health and CMV-seropositive. The CDR3 loop is CASSVGQGRNQPQHF. Written as DNA, the CDR3 is TGTGCCAGCAGTGTCGGACAGGGCCGAAATCAGCCCCAGCATTTT.